These T cell receptor beta chains were read from a single sample in a study of vaccination effects on CD4 cells after COVID-19. No cognate antigen is known for these TCRs. The table came from immunoSEQ multiplex PCR; TCRdb's copy has only in-frame clones and leaves some out. The table includes 55,000 or so clones, around three quarters detected once. This material consisted of CD4+ T cells from PBMCs cultured with HIV peptides, taken before COVID-19 vaccination. The receptors here all came from a human donor who had a prior SARS-CoV-2 infection. CDR3s include the opening cysteine and the closing phenylalanine or tryptophan. Fields, in order: D gene, V gene, J gene, clone size, CDR3 DNA, CDR3 protein. A D gene is named only where the DNA matches it firmly. Where a row states a size, it is once, few, many or the class of an expanded clone; other rows omit it.

D gene: TRBD1; V gene: TRBV18; J gene: TRBJ2-3; clone size: .; CDR3 DNA: TGTGCCAGCTCACCACAAGCCGGGACAGGGGGTAAAGATACGCAGTATTTT; CDR3 protein: CASSPQAGTGGKDTQYF
D gene: .; V gene: TRBV6-5; J gene: TRBJ1-6; clone size: .; CDR3 DNA: TGTGCCAGCAGTTACCAGACAGGTTATAATTCACCCCTCCACTTT; CDR3 protein: CASSYQTGYNSPLHF
D gene: .; V gene: TRBV7-3; J gene: TRBJ2-7; clone size: .; CDR3 DNA: TGTGCCAGCAGCTTAAATGCGGGGAGCTCCTACGAGCAGTACTTC; CDR3 protein: CASSLNAGSSYEQYF
D gene: .; V gene: TRBV11-2; J gene: TRBJ2-2; clone size: few; CDR3 DNA: TGTGCCAGCCATTTTACGGGGTCCGGGGAGCTGTTTTTT; CDR3 protein: CASHFTGSGELFF
D gene: .; V gene: TRBV18; J gene: TRBJ2-7; clone size: .; CDR3 DNA: TGTGCCAGCTCACAGACTAGGGGCGAGCAGTACTTC; CDR3 protein: CASSQTRGEQYF
D gene: TRBD2; V gene: TRBV4-1; J gene: TRBJ2-5; clone size: .; CDR3 DNA: TGCGCCAGCAGCCAGACGGGACTAGCGACAGGGACCCAGTACTTC; CDR3 protein: CASSQTGLATGTQYF
D gene: .; V gene: TRBV25-1; J gene: TRBJ2-3; clone size: .; CDR3 DNA: TGTGCCAGCAGTGGCTACATGAGCACAGATACGCAGTATTTT; CDR3 protein: CASSGYMSTDTQYF
D gene: .; V gene: TRBV3-1/TRBV3-2; J gene: TRBJ2-6; clone size: .; CDR3 DNA: TGTGCCAGCAGGCGAGGTCGGGGTCCGCGCTCTGGGGCCAACGTCCTGACTTTC; CDR3 protein: CASRRGRGPRSGANVLTF
D gene: TRBD2; V gene: TRBV5-5; J gene: TRBJ2-3; clone size: .; CDR3 DNA: TGTGCCAGCAGAGCACATAGCGGGAGCTTGACAGATACGCAGTATTTT; CDR3 protein: CASRAHSGSLTDTQYF
D gene: TRBD1; V gene: TRBV19; J gene: TRBJ1-4; clone size: .; CDR3 DNA: TGTGCCAGTAGTAATGCGGGGACAGGGGACGAAAAACTGTTTTTT; CDR3 protein: CASSNAGTGDEKLFF
D gene: .; V gene: TRBV30; J gene: TRBJ2-2; clone size: .; CDR3 DNA: TGTGCCTGGAGTGAACCGCAGGGGCGGAAAAAGGCCGGGGAGCTGTTTTTT; CDR3 protein: CAWSEPQGRKKAGELFF
D gene: TRBD2; V gene: TRBV12-5; J gene: TRBJ2-1; clone size: .; CDR3 DNA: TGTGCTAGTGGTTTGGTAGGAGGACTAGCGGGGGATAGTAATGAGCAGTTCTTC; CDR3 protein: CASGLVGGLAGDSNEQFF
D gene: .; V gene: TRBV6-5; J gene: TRBJ1-5; clone size: .; CDR3 DNA: TGTGCCAGCAGTTACTCCAGCGGCAATCAGCCCCAGCATTTT; CDR3 protein: CASSYSSGNQPQHF
D gene: .; V gene: TRBV5-1; J gene: TRBJ1-1; clone size: .; CDR3 DNA: TGCGCCAGCAGCGACCACCGGGGGGGGCGAGGGAACACTGAAGCTTTCTTT; CDR3 protein: CASSDHRGGRGNTEAFF
D gene: .; V gene: TRBV18; J gene: TRBJ2-1; clone size: .; CDR3 DNA: TGTGCCAGCTCACCTCGTAGGAGAGAAGAGCAGTTCTTC; CDR3 protein: CASSPRRREEQFF
D gene: .; V gene: TRBV28; J gene: TRBJ2-3; clone size: .; CDR3 DNA: TGTGCCAGCAGGCAGGGGTCATCGAATACGCAGTATTTT; CDR3 protein: CASRQGSSNTQYF
D gene: .; V gene: TRBV6-5; J gene: TRBJ1-6; clone size: .; CDR3 DNA: TGTGCCAGCAGTAAACAGGGTTGGTCACCCCTCCACTTT; CDR3 protein: CASSKQGWSPLHF
D gene: .; V gene: TRBV9; J gene: TRBJ2-6; clone size: .; CDR3 DNA: TGTGCCAGCAGCGTGGCGAAGAACGATGGCTCTGGGGCCAACGTCCTGACTTTC; CDR3 protein: CASSVAKNDGSGANVLTF
D gene: TRBD2; V gene: TRBV11-2; J gene: TRBJ2-1; clone size: .; CDR3 DNA: TGTGCCAGCAGAGTTAGGTGGGGACTAGCGGGCTCCTACAATGAGCAGTTCTTC; CDR3 protein: CASRVRWGLAGSYNEQFF
D gene: .; V gene: TRBV29-1; J gene: TRBJ1-1; clone size: .; CDR3 DNA: TGCAGCGTTGTGACCAGACAGGCACGCCTAGCTTTCTTT; CDR3 protein: CSVVTRQARLAFF
D gene: TRBD1; V gene: TRBV7-2; J gene: TRBJ1-2; clone size: .; CDR3 DNA: TGTGCCAGCAGCGTACAGGGGAACTCTGGCTACACCTTC; CDR3 protein: CASSVQGNSGYTF
D gene: .; V gene: TRBV6-1; J gene: TRBJ1-5; clone size: once; CDR3 DNA: TGTGCCAGCAGTGAAGTCCATACCACTCAGCCCCAGCATTTT; CDR3 protein: CASSEVHTTQPQHF
D gene: TRBD2; V gene: TRBV18; J gene: TRBJ2-7; clone size: .; CDR3 DNA: TGTGCCAGCTCCGGGGGGACTAGCGGTAGCTCCTACGAGCAGTACTTC; CDR3 protein: CASSGGTSGSSYEQYF
D gene: .; V gene: TRBV2; J gene: TRBJ1-4; clone size: .; CDR3 DNA: TGTGCCAGCAGAATTTCATATGGCGAAACGGTTAATGAAAAACTGTTTTTT; CDR3 protein: CASRISYGETVNEKLFF
D gene: TRBD2; V gene: TRBV9; J gene: TRBJ2-5; clone size: .; CDR3 DNA: TGTGCCAGCAGCCTTGGGACTAGCCAGGGCGAAGAGACCCAGTACTTC; CDR3 protein: CASSLGTSQGEETQYF
D gene: TRBD1; V gene: TRBV5-1; J gene: TRBJ1-1; clone size: .; CDR3 DNA: TGCGCCAGCAGCACCGGACAGGGGGCCTACACTGAAGCTTTCTTT; CDR3 protein: CASSTGQGAYTEAFF
D gene: .; V gene: TRBV18; J gene: TRBJ2-1; clone size: .; CDR3 DNA: TGTGCCAGCTCACCTAGTCATGAGCAGTTCTTC; CDR3 protein: CASSPSHEQFF
D gene: .; V gene: TRBV24-1; J gene: TRBJ2-3; clone size: .; CDR3 DNA: TGTGCCACCAGTGATTTTAAGGCGGACGAACCAGATACGCAGTATTTT; CDR3 protein: CATSDFKADEPDTQYF
D gene: .; V gene: TRBV13; J gene: TRBJ1-2; clone size: .; CDR3 DNA: TGTGCCAGCAGCTTCCCTGGGAACTATGGCTACACCTTC; CDR3 protein: CASSFPGNYGYTF
D gene: TRBD2; V gene: TRBV5-4; J gene: TRBJ2-1; clone size: .; CDR3 DNA: TGTGCCAGCAGCCCGGAGTTAGCGGGGGCCTCTAATGAGCAGTTCTTC; CDR3 protein: CASSPELAGASNEQFF
D gene: .; V gene: TRBV19; J gene: TRBJ1-2; clone size: .; CDR3 DNA: TGTGCCAGTAGTAAAAGGCAGAACTACGGGACGGACCCTCCTGGGGGCTACACCTTC; CDR3 protein: CASSKRQNYGTDPPGGYTF
D gene: .; V gene: TRBV3-1/TRBV3-2; J gene: TRBJ1-2; clone size: .; CDR3 DNA: TGTGCCAGCAGCTCCTTCACCGGGACTGCCAACTATGGCTACACCTTC; CDR3 protein: CASSSFTGTANYGYTF
D gene: .; V gene: TRBV7-9; J gene: TRBJ1-1; clone size: .; CDR3 DNA: TGTGCCAGCAGCTTAGGAGCGGGGCGGACTGAAGCTTTCTTT; CDR3 protein: CASSLGAGRTEAFF
D gene: TRBD1; V gene: TRBV30; J gene: TRBJ1-5; clone size: .; CDR3 DNA: TGTGCCTGGAGTCCCCAGGACAGGGGCAATCAGCCCCAGCATTTT; CDR3 protein: CAWSPQDRGNQPQHF
D gene: .; V gene: TRBV7-9; J gene: TRBJ1-1; clone size: .; CDR3 DNA: TGTGCCAGCAGCTTAGTTTCGAGGGACACTGAAGCTTTCTTT; CDR3 protein: CASSLVSRDTEAFF